This entry lists 9 T cell receptor beta chains sequenced from one sample in a study of T cell responses to AZD1222 COVID-19 vaccine. TCRdb's copy holds only in-frame clones and misses some; the assay was immunoSEQ multiplex PCR. The sample shows under 150,000 clones, 70% to 90% of them seen only once. The sequences come from peripheral blood, collected on day 0 of AZD1222 vaccination. The receptors come from an adult in good health.

The rearrangement uses TRBV7-9 and TRBJ1-3; 7 nucleotides match TRBD1. The V segment lost 6 bases and the J segment 0 bases; nucleotides outside the gene matches: 14. Germline-derived CDR1 and CDR2 are SEHNR and FQNEAQ (reference sequence). The CDR3 totals 18 residues. The CDR3 here is CASSLPGQYRLSGNTIYF. The CDR3 coding sequence is TGTGCCAGCAGTCTTCCGGGACAGTACCGACTCTCTGGAAACACCATATATTTT. The variable domain in full, with the rest retrieved from reference TRBV7-9 and TRBJ1-3, is DTGVSQNPRHKITKRGQNVTFRCDPISEHNRLYWYRQTLGQGPEFLTYFQNEAQLEKSRLLSDRFSAERPKGSFSTLEIQRTEQGDSAMYLCASSLPGQYRLSGNTIYFGEGSWLTVV.

This rearrangement joins TRBV29-1 to TRBJ1-1; D remains unclear. Trimming left V 7 bases short and J 1 base short, with 16 bases between. Germline V lookup: CDR1 SQVTM, CDR2 ANQGSEA. This CDR3 has 14 amino acids. The CDR3 DNA reads as TGCAGCGCCGAGAGGCAGACGGGGAACACTGAAGCTTTCTTT. Amino acid sequence: CSAERQTGNTEAFF.

The CDR3 bases are TGTGCCAGCAGCAGCGAAGGGAATCAGCCCCAGCATTTT. It yields the protein CASSSEGNQPQHF. The genes are TRBV7-9 and TRBJ1-5; no clear D. The germline CDR1 and CDR2 sequences are SEHNR and FQNEAQ (reference sequence). Deletions cut 5 bases from V and 4 bases from J, with 9 bases between. This CDR3 is built from 13 residues.

The gene calls are TRBV7-8 and TRBJ2-1; 8 bases are a match to TRBD2. V was pared by 1 base and J by 0 bases, with 5 bases of the junction left unmatched. The CDR3 extends over 17 amino acids. Germline CDR1 is SGHVS and CDR2 is FQNEAQ. The CDR3 sequence is CASSLGGRGASYNEQFF. In DNA form, the CDR3 reads TGTGCCAGCAGCTTAGGGGGGCGGGGGGCCTCCTACAATGAGCAGTTCTTC.

The chain combines TRBV19 with TRBJ1-2; D ambiguous. Germline CDR1 is LNHDA and CDR2 is SQIVND (reference sequence). The CDR3 extends over 12 amino acids. The ends were cut back, 9 bases at V and 8 bases at J, with 16 bases in the middle. CDR3 in DNA: TGTGCCAGCATGAAAGGCGAGGAAGGCTACACCTTC. This gives the protein CASMKGEEGYTF.

V is TRBV20-1 and J is TRBJ1-2; TRBD1 is a possible D gene (6 bases). CDR3 size: 16 residues. Germline loops: CDR1 DFQATT, CDR2 SNEGSKA (reference sequence). Trimming shortened V by 3 bases and J by 4 bases, and 21 bases separated the two germline ends. CDR3 in amino acids: CSASPKPGVVGYGYTF. The CDR3 nucleotides read TGCAGTGCTAGTCCCAAACCAGGGGTAGTGGGCTATGGCTACACCTTC.

The chain combines TRBV6-5 with TRBJ1-2; tentatively, D is TRBD1 (5 bases). The V gene lost 2 bases and the J gene lost 8 bases, with 9 bases spanning the gap. Germline loops: CDR1 MNHEY, CDR2 SVGAGI. The CDR3 loop spans 12 amino acids. The CDR3, as DNA: TGTGCCAGCAGTTACCGGGGGTACGGCTACACCTTC. It codes for CASSYRGYGYTF.

The rearrangement uses TRBV5-4 and TRBJ1-1, with 7 bases aligning to TRBD1. From germline, CDR1 is SGHNT and CDR2 YYREEE (reference sequence). This CDR3 comprises 15 residues. V shed 4 bases and J 2 bases; nucleotides not matched to a gene: 8. This chain's CDR3 is CASSRDTGVNTEAFF. For the CDR3, the DNA is TGTGCCAGCAGCCGAGACACAGGGGTCAACACTGAAGCTTTCTTT.

This chain links TRBV19 with TRBJ2-1, with a tentative D call TRBD2 (6 bases). Trimming removed 4 bases at V and 2 bases at J, with 15 bases between. Germline assignment: CDR1 LNHDA and CDR2 SQIVND (reference sequence). The CDR3 is 16 residues long. The CDR3 DNA follows: TGTGCCAGTAGTACCTCCGGGACTGCCACCTACAATGAGCAGTTCTTC. This codes for CASSTSGTATYNEQFF.